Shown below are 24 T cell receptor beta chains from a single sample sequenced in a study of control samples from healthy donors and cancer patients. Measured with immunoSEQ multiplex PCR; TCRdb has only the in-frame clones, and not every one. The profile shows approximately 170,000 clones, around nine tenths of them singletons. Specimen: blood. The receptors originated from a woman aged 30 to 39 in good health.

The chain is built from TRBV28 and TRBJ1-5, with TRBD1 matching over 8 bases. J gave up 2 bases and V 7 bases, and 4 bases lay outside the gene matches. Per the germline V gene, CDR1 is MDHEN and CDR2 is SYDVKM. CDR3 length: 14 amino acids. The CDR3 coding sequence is TGTGCCAGCATTCCGGGACAGGGCAATCAGCCCCAGCATTTT. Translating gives CASIPGQGNQPQHF.

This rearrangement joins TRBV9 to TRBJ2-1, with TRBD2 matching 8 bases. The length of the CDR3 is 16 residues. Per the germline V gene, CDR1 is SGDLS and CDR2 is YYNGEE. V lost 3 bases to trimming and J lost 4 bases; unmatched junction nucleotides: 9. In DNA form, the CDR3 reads TGTGCCAGCAGCGGAGAAGCGGGAGAGGTGTACAATGAGCAGTTCTTC. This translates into CASSGEAGEVYNEQFF.

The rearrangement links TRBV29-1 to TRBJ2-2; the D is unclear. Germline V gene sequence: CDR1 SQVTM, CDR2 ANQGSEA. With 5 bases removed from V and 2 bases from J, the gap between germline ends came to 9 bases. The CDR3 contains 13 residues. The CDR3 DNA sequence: TGCAGCGTTCTTGTACTCAACACCGGGGAGCTGTTTTTT. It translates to CSVLVLNTGELFF.

The CDR3 nucleotides read TGTGCCAGCAGCCCCTCGATGGGATACGAGCAGTACTTC. This gives the protein CASSPSMGYEQYF. The rearrangement uses TRBV27 and TRBJ2-7; D uncertain. Germline assignment: CDR1 MNHEY and CDR2 SMNVEV (reference sequence). Trimming pared 6 bases from V and 4 bases from J, leaving 13 bases between. The CDR3 spans 13 residues.

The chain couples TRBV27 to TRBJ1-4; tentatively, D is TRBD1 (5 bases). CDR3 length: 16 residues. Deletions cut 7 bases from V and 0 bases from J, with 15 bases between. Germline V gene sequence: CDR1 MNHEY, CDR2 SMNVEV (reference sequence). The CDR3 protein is CASKGEQTATNEKLFF. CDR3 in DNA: TGTGCCAGCAAAGGGGAGCAGACCGCAACTAATGAAAAACTGTTTTTT.

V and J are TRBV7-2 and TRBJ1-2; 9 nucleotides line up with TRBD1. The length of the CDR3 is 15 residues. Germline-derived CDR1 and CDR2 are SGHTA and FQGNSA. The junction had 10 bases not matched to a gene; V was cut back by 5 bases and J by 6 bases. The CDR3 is CASSPFEGQGHGYTF. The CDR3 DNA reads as TGTGCCAGCAGCCCCTTCGAGGGACAGGGACATGGCTACACCTTC.

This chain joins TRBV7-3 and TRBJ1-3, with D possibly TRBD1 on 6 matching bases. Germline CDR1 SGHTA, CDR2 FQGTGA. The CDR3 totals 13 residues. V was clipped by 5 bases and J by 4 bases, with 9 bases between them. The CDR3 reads CASSLGQGNTIYF. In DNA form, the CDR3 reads TGTGCCAGCAGCCTAGGACAGGGAAACACCATATATTTT.

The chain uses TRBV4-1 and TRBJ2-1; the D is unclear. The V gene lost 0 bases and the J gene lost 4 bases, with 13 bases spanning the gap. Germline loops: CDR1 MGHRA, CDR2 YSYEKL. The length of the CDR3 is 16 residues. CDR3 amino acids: CASSQDHQLSYNEQFF. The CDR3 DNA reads TGCGCCAGCAGCCAAGATCACCAGCTAAGTTACAATGAGCAGTTCTTC.

DNA for the CDR3: TGTGCCCGGGGACAGCCCTACGAGCAGTACTTC. This translates into CARGQPYEQYF. The chain recombines TRBV30 with TRBJ2-7; 7 nucleotides line up with TRBD1. CDR3 length: 11 amino acids. V lost 8 bases and J lost 2; bases outside the gene matches: 3. The V gene's germline CDR1 is GTSNPN and CDR2 SVGIG (reference sequence). Full variable domain (rest looked up from reference TRBV30 and TRBJ2-7): SQTIHQWPATLVQPVGSPLSLECTVEGTSNPNLYWYRQAAGRGLQLLFYSVGIGQISSEVPQNLSASRPQDRQFILSSKKLLLSDSGFYLCARGQPYEQYFGPGTRLTVT.

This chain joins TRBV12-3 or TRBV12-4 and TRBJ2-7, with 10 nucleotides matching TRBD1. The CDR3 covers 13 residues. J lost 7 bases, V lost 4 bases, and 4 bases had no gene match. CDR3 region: CASSWGQGLEQYF. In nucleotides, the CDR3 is TGTGCCAGCAGTTGGGGACAGGGGTTGGAGCAGTACTTC.

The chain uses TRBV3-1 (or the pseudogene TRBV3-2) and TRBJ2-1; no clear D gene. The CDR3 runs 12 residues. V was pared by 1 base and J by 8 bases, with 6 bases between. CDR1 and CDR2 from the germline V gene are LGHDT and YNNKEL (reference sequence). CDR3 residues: CASSQGIYEQFF. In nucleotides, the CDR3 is TGTGCCAGCAGCCAAGGGATATATGAGCAGTTCTTC.

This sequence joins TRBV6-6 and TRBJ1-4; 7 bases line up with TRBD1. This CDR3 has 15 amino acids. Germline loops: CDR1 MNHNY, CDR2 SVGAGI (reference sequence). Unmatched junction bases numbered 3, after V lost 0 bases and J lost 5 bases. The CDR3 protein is CASSYSNRGNEKLFF. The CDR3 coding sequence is TGTGCCAGCAGTTACTCGAACAGGGGAAATGAAAAACTGTTTTTT.

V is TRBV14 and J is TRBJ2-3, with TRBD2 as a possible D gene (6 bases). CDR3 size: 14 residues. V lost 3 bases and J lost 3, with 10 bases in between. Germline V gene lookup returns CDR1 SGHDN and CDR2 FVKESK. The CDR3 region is CASSHVAGTDTQYF. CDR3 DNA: TGTGCCAGCAGCCACGTTGCGGGAACAGATACGCAGTATTTT.

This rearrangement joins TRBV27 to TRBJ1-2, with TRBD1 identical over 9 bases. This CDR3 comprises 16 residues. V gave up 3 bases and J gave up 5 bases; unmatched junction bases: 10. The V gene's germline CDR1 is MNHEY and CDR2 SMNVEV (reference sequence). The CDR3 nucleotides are TGTGCCAGCAGTTTGGGGGCGGGACAGGGAGGGTATGGCTACACCTTC. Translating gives CASSLGAGQGGYGYTF.

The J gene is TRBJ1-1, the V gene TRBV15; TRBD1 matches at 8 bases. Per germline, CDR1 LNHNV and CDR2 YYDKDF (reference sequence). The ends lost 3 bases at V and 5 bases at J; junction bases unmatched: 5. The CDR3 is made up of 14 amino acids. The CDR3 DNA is TGTGCCACCAGCAGGGAGACAGGGGATACTGAAGCTTTCTTT. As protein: CATSRETGDTEAFF.

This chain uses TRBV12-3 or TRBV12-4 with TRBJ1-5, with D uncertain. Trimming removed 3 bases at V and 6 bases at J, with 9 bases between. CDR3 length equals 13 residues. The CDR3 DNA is TGTGCCAGCAGTTTCCAAGGAGGTCAGCCCCAGCATTTT. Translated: CASSFQGGQPQHF.

CDR3 protein: CASSYSILSGLTYNEQFF. The CDR3 nucleotides read TGTGCCAGCAGTTACTCGATCCTTAGCGGGCTTACCTACAATGAGCAGTTCTTC. The J gene is TRBJ2-1, the V gene TRBV6-2 or TRBV6-3, with 7 bases identical to TRBD2. This CDR3 is built from 18 residues. CDR1 and CDR2 (germline): MNHEY, SVGEGT. Losses at the gene ends were 0 bases for V and 2 bases for J; bases not matched to a gene: 10.

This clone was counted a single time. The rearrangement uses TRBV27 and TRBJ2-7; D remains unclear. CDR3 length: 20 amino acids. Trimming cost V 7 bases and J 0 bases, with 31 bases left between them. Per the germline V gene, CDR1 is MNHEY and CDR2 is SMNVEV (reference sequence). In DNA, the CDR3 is TGTGCCAGCACCCCAGGTTTTTTTTTCCAATACCGAGCGAGCTCCTACGAGCAGTACTTC. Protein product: CASTPGFFFQYRASSYEQYF.

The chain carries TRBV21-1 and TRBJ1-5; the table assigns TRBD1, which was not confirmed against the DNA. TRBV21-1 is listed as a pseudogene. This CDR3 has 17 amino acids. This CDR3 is CASSILDREIGNQPQHF. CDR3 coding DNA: TGTGCCAGCAGCATCCTGGACAGGGAAATTGGCAATCAGCCCCAGCATTTT.

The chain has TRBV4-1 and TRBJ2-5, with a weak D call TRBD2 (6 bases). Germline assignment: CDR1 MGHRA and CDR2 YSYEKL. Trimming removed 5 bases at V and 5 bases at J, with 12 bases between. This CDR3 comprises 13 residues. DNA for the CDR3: TGCGCCAGCAGCAACCGGGAGTGGGAGACCCAGTACTTC. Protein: CASSNREWETQYF.

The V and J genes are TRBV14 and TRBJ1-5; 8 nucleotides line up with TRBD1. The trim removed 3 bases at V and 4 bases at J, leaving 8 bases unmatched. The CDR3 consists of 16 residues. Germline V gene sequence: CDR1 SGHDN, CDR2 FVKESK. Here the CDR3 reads CASSHPLRTGNQPQHF. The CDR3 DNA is TGTGCCAGCAGCCACCCACTACGGACAGGGAATCAGCCCCAGCATTTT. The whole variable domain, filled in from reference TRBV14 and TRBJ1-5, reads EAGVTQFPSHSVIEKGQTVTLRCDPISGHDNLYWYRRVMGKEIKFLLHFVKESKQDESGMPNNRFLAERTGGTYSTLKVQPAELEDSGVYFCASSHPLRTGNQPQHFGDGTRLSIL.

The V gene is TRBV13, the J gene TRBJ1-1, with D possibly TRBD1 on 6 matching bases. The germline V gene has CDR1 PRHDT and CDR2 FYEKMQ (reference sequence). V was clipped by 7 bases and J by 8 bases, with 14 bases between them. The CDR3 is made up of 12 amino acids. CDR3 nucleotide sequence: TGTGCCAGCAAGGGGCAGGGGCACGAAGCTTTCTTT. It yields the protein CASKGQGHEAFF.

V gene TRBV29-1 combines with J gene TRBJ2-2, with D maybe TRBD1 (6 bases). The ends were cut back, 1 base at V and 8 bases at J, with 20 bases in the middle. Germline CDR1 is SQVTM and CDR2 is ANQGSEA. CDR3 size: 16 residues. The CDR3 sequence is CSVEGLAGAPSGELFF. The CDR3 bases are TGCAGCGTTGAAGGACTGGCAGGGGCCCCATCAGGGGAGCTGTTTTTT.

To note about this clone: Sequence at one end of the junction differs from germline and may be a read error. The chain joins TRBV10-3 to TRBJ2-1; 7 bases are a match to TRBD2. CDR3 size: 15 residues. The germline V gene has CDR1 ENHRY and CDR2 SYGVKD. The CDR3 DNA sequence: TGTGCCATCAGTGAAAACAGGTGGGCGGGAGATGAGCGGTTCTTC. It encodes CAISENRWAGDERFF.